The following is a TCR beta chain sequence with its context. The antigen remains undetermined. A second roughly 6 to 11 cycle PCR used barcoded and J-beta primers. Each cDNA molecule was tagged by a template-switch adaptor with 12 random nucleotides. From the 5' RACE reads, TCRdb called clonotypes with MiXCR, one entry per CDR3 protein. The sample has 1.5 million to 2 million distinct CDR3 sequences; 28% are singletons. The draw of peripheral blood yielded ten milliliters from each donor. The data are from a study of blood T cells in healthy people across ages. General study points: Diversity was higher, and naive CD4+ cells more numerous, in long-lived donors than in aged donors.

Input material: blood. The TCR originated in a woman aged 25 to 39 in good health.

DNA of the CDR3: TGTGCCAGCAGCATCCCAGGACTAGCGGGGGAACACGAGCAGTACTTC. Translation: CASSIPGLAGEHEQYF. V usage is TRBV6-5 and J usage is TRBJ2-5; 13 bases line up with TRBD2. The end of the DNA is better explained by TRBJ2-7, so the J call may be wrong. CDR1 and CDR2 from the germline V gene are MNHEY and SVGAGI. The CDR3 length is 16 residues.